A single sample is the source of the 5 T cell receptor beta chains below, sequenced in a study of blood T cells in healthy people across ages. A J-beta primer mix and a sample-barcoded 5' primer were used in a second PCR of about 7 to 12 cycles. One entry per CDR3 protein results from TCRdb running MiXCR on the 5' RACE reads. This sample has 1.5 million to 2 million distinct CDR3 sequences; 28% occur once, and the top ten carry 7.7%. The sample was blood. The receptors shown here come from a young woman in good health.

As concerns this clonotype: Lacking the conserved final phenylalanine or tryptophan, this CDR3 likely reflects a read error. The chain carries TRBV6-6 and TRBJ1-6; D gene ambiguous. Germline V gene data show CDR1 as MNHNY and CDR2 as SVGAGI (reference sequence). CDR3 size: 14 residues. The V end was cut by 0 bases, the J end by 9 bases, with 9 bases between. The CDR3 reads CASSYSVSGSPLHY. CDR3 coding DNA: TGTGCCAGCAGTTACTCGGTCTCGGGTTCACCCCTCCACTAT.

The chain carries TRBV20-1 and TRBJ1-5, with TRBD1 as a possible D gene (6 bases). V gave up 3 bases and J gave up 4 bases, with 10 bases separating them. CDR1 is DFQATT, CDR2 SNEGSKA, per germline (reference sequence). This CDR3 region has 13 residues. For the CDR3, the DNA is TGCAGTGCTAGTAACAGGGTAAATCAGCCCCAGCATTTT. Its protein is CSASNRVNQPQHF.

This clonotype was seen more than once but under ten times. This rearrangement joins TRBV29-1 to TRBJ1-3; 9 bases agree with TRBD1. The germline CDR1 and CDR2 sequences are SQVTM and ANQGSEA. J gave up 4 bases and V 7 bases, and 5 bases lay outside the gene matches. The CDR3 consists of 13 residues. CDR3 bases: TGCAGCGCCGATGACAGGGGGGGAAACACCATATATTTT. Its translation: CSADDRGGNTIYF.

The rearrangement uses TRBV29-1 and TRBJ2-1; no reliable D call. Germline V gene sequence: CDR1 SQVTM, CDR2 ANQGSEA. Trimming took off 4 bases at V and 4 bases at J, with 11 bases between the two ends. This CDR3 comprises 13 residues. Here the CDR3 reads CSVARVSYNEQFF. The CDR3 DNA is TGCAGCGTTGCTAGGGTCTCATACAATGAGCAGTTCTTC.

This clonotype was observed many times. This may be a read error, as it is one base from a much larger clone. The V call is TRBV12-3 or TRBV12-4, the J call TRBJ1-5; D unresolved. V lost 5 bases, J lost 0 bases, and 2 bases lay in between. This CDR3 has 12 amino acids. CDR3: CASSDSNQPQHF. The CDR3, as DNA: TGTGCCAGCAGTGATAGCAATCAGCCCCAGCATTTT.